The T cell receptor beta chain under discussion was sequenced for a study of blood T cell repertoires in COVID-19 (dated by TCRdb to 2020 to 2022). Notes on the research overall: Samples covering the acute and convalescent phases of COVID-19 were provided by collaborators in the United States, Italy and Spain. Deeply sampled blood TCRbeta repertoires from subjects exposed to, actively infected with, or recovered from COVID-19 were included in the dataset. The repertoires were released in a freely available public database meant as a resource for research on the immune response to SARS-CoV-2. Where available, HLA class I and class II types were obtained from metadata supplied by the sample provider rather than from assay-based typing. Sample metadata almost always included a de-identified subject ID, COVID-19 status, age in years and sex. The material from the prospective study consisted of cDNA or gDNA derived from T cells, B-cell-depleted T cells, or PBMCs. The samples were drawn from the first 160 participants of the ongoing ImmuneRACE study and from about 1,200 subjects provided by 6 global collaborators.

Note on this clone: Its target antigen remains unknown. No qualities accompany the bases; no much larger clone lies one base away.

On the study overall, not on this receptor specifically: Clinical and demographic metadata were provided uncurated, with the amount varying by source and participant.

The CDR3 holds 14 amino acids from the cysteine to the phenylalanine. The retained sequence is limited to the CDR3, 42 bases, with the frame set at the first base. According to the germline V gene (reference sequence), CDR1 reads SGHNT and CDR2 reads YYREEE. V is pruned by 5 bases and J by 3 bases, leaving 4 bases of the junction without a gene match. At one collaborating source in Seattle, patients were enrolled during active infection and were followed longitudinally through the course of disease. Collaborating institutions collected whole blood in K2EDTA tubes following their own protocols. Collaborator samples were shipped for TCRbeta analysis as frozen whole blood, isolated PBMCs, or DNA extracted from either sample type. The immunoSEQ Assay, a bias-controlled multiplex PCR, was used to amplify TCRbeta CDR3 regions from genomic DNA. The authors processed their data as follows. The number of nucleated cells in each sample was estimated from the amplification of reference gene primers within the assay. To quantify the absolute abundance of each unique TCRbeta CDR3 rearrangement, sequence reads were collapsed and filtered. For each sample, productive Simpson clonality was calculated by taking the square root of Simpson's diversity index across productive rearrangements. What TCRdb holds here is the immuneACCESS table cut down to in-frame rearrangements. Part of the clones is not present; checked against another copy, under half of the missing clones reflect an unresolved V gene, and the others are unexplained. Clone size and the V and J calls come from that table; the DNA yielded D and trimming. This sample has about 440,000 clones in its table, and about 87% of those were observed once. The ten most abundant clones make up roughly 12% of the sample.

Sequences were obtained from peripheral blood. The sequence came from a woman aged 45-60 years with COVID-19, enrolled during active disease. Recombination joined TRBV5-4 with TRBJ2-3; 9 of the junction bases match TRBD1. The CDR3 is CASSLDRGTDTQYF. DNA sequence: TGTGCCAGCAGTCTCGACAGGGGGACAGATACGCAGTATTTT.